The rows below give T cell receptor beta chains drawn from one sample of a study of OX40 agonist ivuxolimab in advanced cancers. This table comes from immunoSEQ multiplex PCR, and its TCRdb copy is limited to in-frame clones, with some not included. The sample includes around 70,000 clones, 90% to 95% of them seen just once. Sequenced here: CD4+ or CD8+ T cells sorted from blood, sampled in a trial of the OX40 agonist ivuxolimab. These receptors all stem from an adult with an advanced solid tumor such as melanoma, head and neck, liver or kidney cancer. The CDR3 runs from the conserved cysteine through the conserved F or W. Fields, in order: V gene, clone size, J gene, D gene, CDR3 protein, CDR3 DNA. The D gene is left open where the match is weak. Clone sizes are given selectively: once, few, many, or a class where the clone is expanded.

V gene: TRBV2; clone size: -; J gene: TRBJ1-1; D gene: TRBD1; CDR3 protein: CASSPTGDRSTEAFF; CDR3 DNA: TGTGCCAGCAGCCCAACAGGGGATCGGTCCACTGAAGCTTTCTTT
V gene: TRBV4-2; clone size: -; J gene: TRBJ2-5; D gene: -; CDR3 protein: CASSQESRETQYF; CDR3 DNA: TGTGCCAGCAGCCAAGAGTCGAGAGAGACCCAGTACTTC
V gene: TRBV21-1; clone size: -; J gene: TRBJ2-5; D gene: -; CDR3 protein: CASRVGIATLSETQYF; CDR3 DNA: TGTGCCAGCAGGGTGGGCATAGCTACACTTTCTGAGACCCAGTACTTC
V gene: TRBV7-3; clone size: -; J gene: TRBJ2-7; D gene: -; CDR3 protein: CAALCRESCEQYF; CDR3 DNA: TGTGCCGCCCTTTGCCGTGAGTCTTGCGAGCAGTACTTC
V gene: TRBV7-9; clone size: -; J gene: TRBJ2-7; D gene: -; CDR3 protein: CASSSGLLGSYEQYF; CDR3 DNA: TGTGCCAGCAGCTCCGGACTCCTCGGCTCCTACGAGCAGTACTTC
V gene: TRBV29-1; clone size: -; J gene: TRBJ2-2; D gene: -; CDR3 protein: CSVRQQGDRTSWTGELFF; CDR3 DNA: TGCAGCGTGAGGCAACAGGGGGACAGGACTAGTTGGACCGGGGAGCTGTTTTTT
V gene: TRBV27; clone size: -; J gene: TRBJ2-5; D gene: -; CDR3 protein: CASSLGVVPGQLETQYF; CDR3 DNA: TGTGCCAGCAGTTTAGGTGTCGTACCTGGACAGTTAGAGACCCAGTACTTC
V gene: TRBV27; clone size: once; J gene: TRBJ2-7; D gene: TRBD1; CDR3 protein: CASSSYRQGYEQYF; CDR3 DNA: TGTGCCAGCAGTTCCTACAGACAGGGGTACGAGCAGTACTTC
V gene: TRBV6-5; clone size: -; J gene: TRBJ1-2; D gene: TRBD1; CDR3 protein: CASSYHGQGYGYTF; CDR3 DNA: TGTGCCAGCAGTTATCACGGACAGGGCTATGGCTACACCTTC
V gene: TRBV4-3; clone size: -; J gene: TRBJ2-3; D gene: -; CDR3 protein: CASSELGTDTQYF; CDR3 DNA: TGCGCCAGCAGCGAATTAGGCACAGATACGCAGTATTTT
V gene: TRBV5-1; clone size: -; J gene: TRBJ2-4; D gene: -; CDR3 protein: CASSLDSGVDIQYF; CDR3 DNA: TGCGCCAGCAGCTTGGATTCAGGGGTGGACATTCAGTACTTC
V gene: TRBV19; clone size: -; J gene: TRBJ1-1; D gene: TRBD1; CDR3 protein: CASSLWTGMNTEAFF; CDR3 DNA: TGTGCCAGTAGTCTATGGACAGGGATGAACACTGAAGCTTTCTTT
V gene: TRBV7-2; clone size: -; J gene: TRBJ2-1; D gene: -; CDR3 protein: CASSLWGRPSYNEQFF; CDR3 DNA: TGTGCCAGCAGCTTGTGGGGGCGCCCCTCCTACAATGAGCAGTTCTTC
V gene: TRBV4-1; clone size: -; J gene: TRBJ2-7; D gene: TRBD1; CDR3 protein: CASSQGGQGPYEQYF; CDR3 DNA: TGCGCCAGCAGCCAAGGGGGACAGGGCCCCTACGAGCAGTACTTC
V gene: TRBV7-9; clone size: -; J gene: TRBJ2-2; D gene: -; CDR3 protein: CASSLVSVGILSGELFF; CDR3 DNA: TGTGCCAGCAGCTTAGTCTCTGTTGGGATTTTATCCGGGGAGCTGTTTTTT
V gene: TRBV7-9; clone size: medium-sized; J gene: TRBJ1-1; D gene: -; CDR3 protein: CASSRDTIEAFF; CDR3 DNA: TGTGCCAGCAGCAGAGACACCATAGAAGCTTTCTTT
V gene: TRBV7-3; clone size: few; J gene: TRBJ1-2; D gene: -; CDR3 protein: CASSPEVGDGYTF; CDR3 DNA: TGTGCCAGCAGCCCCGAGGTGGGAGATGGCTACACCTTC
V gene: TRBV25-1; clone size: few; J gene: TRBJ2-3; D gene: -; CDR3 protein: CASSPSGDTQYF; CDR3 DNA: TGTGCCAGCAGTCCGAGCGGAGATACGCAGTATTTT
V gene: TRBV27; clone size: few; J gene: TRBJ2-1; D gene: -; CDR3 protein: CASNLNSLVGTGEQFF; CDR3 DNA: TGTGCCAGCAACCTAAATAGCTTGGTCGGTACCGGTGAGCAGTTCTTC
V gene: TRBV5-8; clone size: once; J gene: TRBJ1-1; D gene: TRBD1; CDR3 protein: CASSSGTVLMNTEAFF; CDR3 DNA: TGTGCCAGCAGTTCCGGGACAGTCTTAATGAACACTGAAGCTTTCTTT
V gene: TRBV10-3; clone size: -; J gene: TRBJ1-1; D gene: -; CDR3 protein: CAISAVLRNTEAFF; CDR3 DNA: TGTGCCATCAGCGCTGTCCTAAGGAACACTGAAGCTTTCTTT
V gene: TRBV6-6; clone size: once; J gene: TRBJ2-2; D gene: -; CDR3 protein: CASIEGNSGELFF; CDR3 DNA: TGTGCCAGCATCGAGGGGAACTCGGGGGAGCTGTTTTTT
V gene: TRBV19; clone size: -; J gene: TRBJ2-4; D gene: TRBD1; CDR3 protein: CASSIGQGSLAKNIQYF; CDR3 DNA: TGTGCCAGTAGTATAGGACAGGGATCCTTAGCCAAAAACATTCAGTACTTC
V gene: TRBV30; clone size: -; J gene: TRBJ2-7; D gene: TRBD2; CDR3 protein: CAWSGLGLAGFYEQYF; CDR3 DNA: TGTGCCTGGAGTGGACTCGGACTAGCGGGGTTCTACGAGCAGTACTTC
V gene: TRBV27; clone size: -; J gene: TRBJ2-5; D gene: -; CDR3 protein: CASSLEGDLVTQYF; CDR3 DNA: TGTGCCAGCAGTTTAGAGGGGGATCTGGTGACCCAGTACTTC